This T cell receptor (beta chain) was recovered during a study of T cells in localized non-small cell lung cancer. Study findings and constraints: Exceeding tumor, uninvolved adjacent lung had the highest T cell clonality. Among the top 100 tumor clones, a median about 58 appeared in adjacent lung. Patients showing higher blood T cell density tended to see longer overall survival.

This clone showed up just a few times. Its target is not known. Assay: immunoSEQ multiplex PCR; the TCRdb copy retains only in-frame clones and omits some. The table shows about 4,500 clones, with 30% occurring only once. This CDR3 contains 15 residues. V was pared by 3 bases and J by 10 bases, with 16 bases between. Germline V CDR1 and CDR2: SGHVS, FNYEAQ. The clonotype comes from a male donor older than 55 with stage I lung adenocarcinoma. J is TRBJ1-6 and V is TRBV7-6; D may be TRBD1 (5 bases). The sequences come from lung tumor tissue, collected before any cancer treatment. The CDR3 here is CASSLDGTGGSPLHF. CDR3 coding DNA: TGTGCCAGCAGCTTGGACGGGACGGGGGGATCACCCCTCCACTTT.